One and the same sample provided the 20 T cell receptor beta chains below, sequenced in a study of human T cells and chemical hapten exposure. TCRdb called the RACE reads again in MiXCR, with one record for every CDR3 protein. The sample gives over 95,000 distinct CDR3 sequences, around 12% of which show up once; roughly 2.1% is in the top ten. Time point of the sample: patch test 1, 2 weeks after DPC sensitization. The treatment here: therapeutic diphenylcyclopropenone sensitization with weekly scalp DPC. The sequencing here drew on whole blood, taken in connection with sensitization to the hapten diphenylcyclopropenone (DPC). These TCRs come from a middle-aged woman with alopecia areata. Some clones in this sample may be carry-over from other donors' samples.

This clonotype was seen many times. The chain joins TRBV20-1 to TRBJ1-1, with 7 bases fitting TRBD1. The CDR3 sequence is 14 residues long. J was trimmed by 1 base and V by 5 bases; bases with no gene match: 7. Germline lookup yields CDR1 DFQATT and CDR2 SNEGSKA (reference sequence). The chain's CDR3 is CSASPTGRNTEAFF. As DNA, the CDR3 is TGCAGTGCTTCACCGACAGGGCGGAACACTGAAGCTTTCTTT.

The chain is built from TRBV27 and TRBJ1-1; D may be TRBD1 (6 bases). Trimming removed 2 bases from V and 5 bases from J, with 18 bases in between. Germline V gives CDR1 MNHEY, CDR2 SMNVEV (reference sequence). The length of the CDR3 is 16 residues. CDR3 nucleotide sequence: TGTGCCAGCAGTTTAGGACTGACAGGATCCAGGACTGAAGCTTTCTTT. It specifies CASSLGLTGSRTEAFF.

This clonotype has more than one count but fewer than ten. The V and J genes are TRBV20-1 and TRBJ2-1, with D unclear. CDR1 and CDR2 (germline): DFQATT, SNEGSKA (reference sequence). The V end was cut by 6 bases, the J end by 5 bases, with 11 bases between. The CDR3 consists of 12 residues. CDR3 bases: TGCAGTGCCCTCACAGTTCACAATGAGCAGTTCTTC. This gives the protein CSALTVHNEQFF.

This clonotype has a handful of counts. This chain joins TRBV5-1 and TRBJ2-3; a possible D gene is TRBD1 (5 bases). Trimming removed 0 bases at V and 3 bases at J, with 14 bases between. CDR3 size: 16 residues. Germline CDR1 and CDR2: SGHRS and YFSETQ. DNA of the CDR3: TGCGCCAGCAGCTTGGATGTCAGGGATAGTACAGATACGCAGTATTTT. Encoded protein: CASSLDVRDSTDTQYF.

Only a few counts were recorded for this clonotype. The rearrangement links TRBV4-3 to TRBJ1-1; a weak D match, TRBD1 (6 bases). CDR3 size: 15 residues. The V end was cut by 0 bases, the J end by 4 bases, with 12 bases between. The germline V gene has CDR1 LGHNA and CDR2 YSLEER. CDR3 region: CASSQDSRGFTEAFF. As DNA, the CDR3 is TGCGCCAGCAGCCAAGATTCCAGGGGATTCACTGAAGCTTTCTTT.

Many counts were recorded for this clonotype. The chain couples TRBV4-3 to TRBJ2-1, with 9 bases fitting TRBD2. The CDR3 is made up of 15 amino acids. From germline, CDR1 is LGHNA and CDR2 YSLEER. Trimming cost V 1 base and J 8 bases; bases outside gene matches: 6. DNA for the CDR3: TGCGCCAGCAGCCAAGCGCGGGAGGGTAGGGATGAGCAGTTCTTC. As protein: CASSQAREGRDEQFF.

The gene calls are TRBV5-1 and TRBJ1-1; 7 positions match TRBD1. Germline trimming cut 4 bases from V and 7 bases from J; bases unmatched to any gene: 10. CDR3 length: 14 amino acids. Germline-derived CDR1 and CDR2 are SGHRS and YFSETQ. CDR3 protein: CASSKNRGSIEAFF. In nucleotides, the CDR3 is TGCGCCAGCAGCAAAAACAGGGGAAGCATTGAAGCTTTCTTT. The full variable domain, completed using reference TRBV5-1 and TRBJ1-1, is KAGVTQTPRYLIKTRGQQVTLSCSPISGHRSVSWYQQTPGQGLQFLFEYFSETQRNKGNFPGRFSGRQFSNSRSEMNVSTLELGDSALYLCASSKNRGSIEAFFGQGTRLTVV.

This clonotype was detected ten times or more. The chain has TRBV19 and TRBJ1-5, with 7 bases fitting TRBD1. V dropped 8 bases and J dropped 2; count of bases not matched to a gene: 3. Germline lookup yields CDR1 LNHDA and CDR2 SQIVND (reference sequence). There are 13 residues in the CDR3. For the CDR3, the DNA is TGTGCCAGTTGGGACAGAGGCAATCAGCCCCAGCATTTT. This sequence encodes CASWDRGNQPQHF.

The genes are TRBV3-1 and TRBJ2-7; D is unclear. Trimming shortened V by 4 bases and J by 2 bases, and 12 bases separated the two germline ends. Per germline, CDR1 LGHDT and CDR2 YNNKEL (reference sequence). This CDR3 spans 14 amino acids. The DNA for the CDR3 is TGTGCCAGCAGCCCTTTAGGGCGCGCCTACGAGCAGTACTTC. As protein: CASSPLGRAYEQYF.

The table lists this clonotype with a few counts. The chain recombines TRBV2 with TRBJ1-4; unclear D gene. The ends were cut back, 3 bases at V and 1 base at J, with 9 bases in the middle. This CDR3 spans 15 amino acids. Looked up from germline, CDR1 is SNHLY and CDR2 is FYNNEI. CDR3 in amino acids: CASSDQSGTNEKLFF. In DNA form, the CDR3 reads TGTGCCAGCAGTGATCAGTCCGGAACTAATGAAAAACTGTTTTTT.

The rearrangement joins TRBV11-3 to TRBJ1-1; 9 positions agree with TRBD1. The V gene end was trimmed by 5 bases and the J gene end by 4 bases; junction bases not matched to a gene: 2. Germline V gene lookup returns CDR1 SGHNT and CDR2 YENEEA. There are 13 residues in the CDR3. Here the CDR3 reads CASSEQGATEAFF. The CDR3 nucleotides are TGTGCCAGCAGCGAACAGGGGGCCACTGAAGCTTTCTTT.

This clonotype was seen only a few times. V gene TRBV5-4 combines with J gene TRBJ1-2, with 7 positions matching TRBD1. With V trimmed by 4 bases and J by 4 bases, 10 bases remained unmatched. Germline assignment: CDR1 SGHNT and CDR2 YYREEE (reference sequence). The CDR3 extends over 15 amino acids. CDR3 amino acids: CASSPRTGLGYGYTF. CDR3 in DNA: TGTGCCAGCAGCCCGAGGACAGGTCTCGGCTATGGCTACACCTTC.

This clonotype was counted a few times. The chain has TRBV9 and TRBJ2-3, with 7 bases aligning to TRBD2. The CDR3 is 15 amino acids. Looked up from germline, CDR1 is SGDLS and CDR2 is YYNGEE. The V segment lost 0 bases and the J segment 3 bases; nucleotides outside the gene matches: 4. This CDR3 reads CASSVGGSRTDTQYF. CDR3 DNA sequence: TGTGCCAGCAGCGTAGGCGGGAGCAGGACAGATACGCAGTATTTT.

This rearrangement joins TRBV6-5 to TRBJ2-7, with D possibly matching TRBD1 (6 bases). Germline assignment: CDR1 MNHEY and CDR2 SVGAGI. This CDR3 contains 16 residues. The V end was cut by 0 bases, the J end by 0 bases, with 12 bases between. The CDR3 loop is CASSYSGGSSSYEQYF. CDR3 nucleotides: TGTGCCAGCAGTTACTCTGGGGGCTCAAGCTCCTACGAGCAGTACTTC.

This clonotype was seen a handful of times. The chain is built from TRBV5-1 and TRBJ2-7, with 10 bases matching TRBD1. CDR3 size: 15 residues. Germline CDR1 reads SGHRS; CDR2 reads YFSETQ. Trimming cost V 3 bases and J 0 bases; bases outside gene matches: 3. CDR3 sequence reads: CASSSDRGDSYEQYF. The CDR3 DNA follows: TGCGCCAGCAGCTCGGACAGGGGGGACTCCTACGAGCAGTACTTC.

This clonotype showed up many times. The rearrangement uses TRBV29-1 and TRBJ2-7; 8 positions agree with TRBD1. After removal of 3 bases from V and 4 bases from J, the junction contained 5 bases not matched to a gene. CDR1 and CDR2 (germline): SQVTM, ANQGSEA. CDR3 length equals 13 residues. DNA for the CDR3: TGCAGCGTTGAGGCAGGGGGCAGGTACGAGCAGTACTTC. This gives the protein CSVEAGGRYEQYF.

This clonotype was seen ten or more times. The rearrangement links TRBV20-1 to TRBJ2-1; 13 nucleotides line up with TRBD2. Trimming removed 6 bases from V and 2 bases from J; junction bases left unmatched: 4. Germline values: CDR1 DFQATT, CDR2 SNEGSKA (reference sequence). CDR3 length: 15 residues. The CDR3 sequence is CSAGGLAGTYNEQFF. The CDR3, as DNA: TGCAGTGCGGGGGGACTAGCGGGAACCTACAATGAGCAGTTCTTC.

A few counts support this clonotype. The chain joins TRBV11-2 to TRBJ2-5, with a possible D match to TRBD1 (6 bases). The CDR3 contains 14 residues. Germline CDR1 SGHAT, CDR2 FQNNGV. V lost 2 bases and J lost 1, with 8 bases in between. CDR3 in DNA: TGTGCCAGCAGCTTAAACAGGGTCCAAGAGACCCAGTACTTC. This codes for CASSLNRVQETQYF. The full variable domain, completed using reference TRBV11-2 and TRBJ2-5, is EAGVAQSPRYKIIEKRQSVAFWCNPISGHATLYWYQQILGQGPKLLIQFQNNGVVDDSQLPKDRFSAERLKGVDSTLKIQPAKLEDSAVYLCASSLNRVQETQYFGPGTRLLVL.

The sample holds many counts of this clonotype. The V and J genes are TRBV12-2 and TRBJ1-2; TRBD1 is the table's D call and was not checked against the DNA. TRBV12-2 is an annotated pseudogene. The CDR3 is made up of 15 amino acids. In DNA, the CDR3 is TGTGCAAGTCGCTTACCCAAAAGGACAGGCTATGGCTACACCTTC. Residues: CASRLPKRTGYGYTF.

Ten or more counts support this clonotype. The chain recombines TRBV28 with TRBJ2-7, with 7 bases aligning to TRBD1. J lost 5 bases, V lost 10 bases, and 11 bases had no gene match. The CDR3 extends over 13 amino acids. The germline CDR1 and CDR2 sequences are MDHEN and SYDVKM. The chain's CDR3 is CAIETGPHHEQYF. CDR3 nucleotide sequence: TGTGCCATCGAGACAGGGCCTCACCACGAGCAGTACTTC.